A selection of T cell receptor beta chains follows, all from one sample in a study of Graves' ophthalmopathy and Graves' hyperthyroidism. TCRdb re-analysed the multiplex PCR reads in MiXCR, keeping a single row per CDR3 protein. The repertoire holds hundreds of thousands of distinct CDR3 sequences, with about 16% as singletons. The source material was peripheral blood. The receptors originated from a woman aged 18-30 years with stable Graves' hyperthyroidism. Both conserved end residues are part of each CDR3. Each record gives: clone size, D gene, V gene, CDR3 length, J gene, CDR3 DNA, CDR3 protein. D genes are given only for firm matches. Clone size is given for some rows only: seen once, a few or many times, or a class if the clone is expanded.

clone size: many; D gene: TRBD1; V gene: TRBV27; CDR3 length: 17; J gene: TRBJ2-7; CDR3 DNA: TGTGCCAGCAGTCCCAAGGTAGGGGGCTCCCGGTACTACGAGCAGTACTTC; CDR3 protein: CASSPKVGGSRYYEQYF
clone size: many; D gene: NA; V gene: TRBV9; CDR3 length: 15; J gene: TRBJ2-5; CDR3 DNA: TGTGCCAGCAGCGTAGATATTAGTCGGGAAGAGACCCAGTACTTC; CDR3 protein: CASSVDISREETQYF
clone size: few; D gene: NA; V gene: TRBV2; CDR3 length: 17; J gene: TRBJ1-5; CDR3 DNA: TGTGCCAGCAGTGAAATCAAAGGGGCGCGGAGCAATCAGCCCCAGCATTTT; CDR3 protein: CASSEIKGARSNQPQHF
clone size: many; D gene: NA; V gene: TRBV20-1; CDR3 length: 12; J gene: TRBJ1-1; CDR3 DNA: TGCAGTGCCCTAGGTGTGAACACTGAAGCTTTCTTT; CDR3 protein: CSALGVNTEAFF
clone size: many; D gene: NA; V gene: TRBV11-3; CDR3 length: 16; J gene: TRBJ1-6; CDR3 DNA: TGTGCCAGCAGCTTAGGAGGCTTGGGTAATCATTCACCCCTCCACTTT; CDR3 protein: CASSLGGLGNHSPLHF
clone size: many; D gene: NA; V gene: TRBV19; CDR3 length: 12; J gene: TRBJ1-2; CDR3 DNA: TGTGCCAGTAGCGAACAGGGAGAAGGCTACACCTTC; CDR3 protein: CASSEQGEGYTF
clone size: many; D gene: NA; V gene: TRBV19; CDR3 length: 14; J gene: TRBJ2-7; CDR3 DNA: TGTGCCAGTAGTCCCACCGGACGGCCCTACGAGCAGTACTTC; CDR3 protein: CASSPTGRPYEQYF
clone size: many; D gene: NA; V gene: TRBV6-1; CDR3 length: 12; J gene: TRBJ2-7; CDR3 DNA: TGTGCCAGCAGGATAGGGGACTACGAGCAGTACTTC; CDR3 protein: CASRIGDYEQYF
clone size: many; D gene: NA; V gene: TRBV11-3; CDR3 length: 15; J gene: TRBJ2-2; CDR3 DNA: TGTGCCAGCAGCCCCTTGGACAAGAACACCGGGGAGCTGTTTTTT; CDR3 protein: CASSPLDKNTGELFF
clone size: many; D gene: TRBD1; V gene: TRBV6-1; CDR3 length: 14; J gene: TRBJ1-2; CDR3 DNA: TGTGCCAGCAGTCGGACAGGGCCTTTCTATGGCTACACCTTC; CDR3 protein: CASSRTGPFYGYTF
clone size: many; D gene: TRBD1; V gene: TRBV6-6; CDR3 length: 15; J gene: TRBJ1-1; CDR3 DNA: TGTGCCAGCAGTTACCCCGGGACAGGGGTCACTGAAGCTTTCTTT; CDR3 protein: CASSYPGTGVTEAFF
clone size: many; D gene: TRBD2; V gene: TRBV6-1; CDR3 length: 16; J gene: TRBJ2-5; CDR3 DNA: TGTGCCAGCAGTAGTCTGACTAGCGGGGGGCAAGAGACCCAGTACTTC; CDR3 protein: CASSSLTSGGQETQYF
clone size: many; D gene: NA; V gene: TRBV9; CDR3 length: 14; J gene: TRBJ2-7; CDR3 DNA: TGTGCCAGCAGCGTAGCTCCAGGTAGCCACGAGCAGTACTTC; CDR3 protein: CASSVAPGSHEQYF
clone size: many; D gene: TRBD1; V gene: TRBV20-1; CDR3 length: 13; J gene: TRBJ1-5; CDR3 DNA: TGCAGTGCTAGAGAGACAGGGGATCAGCCCCAGCATTTT; CDR3 protein: CSARETGDQPQHF
clone size: many; D gene: TRBD1; V gene: TRBV9; CDR3 length: 14; J gene: TRBJ1-2; CDR3 DNA: TGTGCCAGCAGCACTTTCGACAGGGGGTATGGCTACACCTTC; CDR3 protein: CASSTFDRGYGYTF
clone size: many; D gene: TRBD1; V gene: TRBV5-1; CDR3 length: 17; J gene: TRBJ2-6; CDR3 DNA: TGCGCCAGCAGCTTCGGACAGGGAACCTCCGGGGCCAACGTCCTGACTTTC; CDR3 protein: CASSFGQGTSGANVLTF
clone size: NA; D gene: NA; V gene: TRBV4-1; CDR3 length: 14; J gene: TRBJ1-1; CDR3 DNA: TGCGCCAGCAGCCCCCGTCGGGGGGGCACTGAAGCTTTCTTT; CDR3 protein: CASSPRRGGTEAFF
clone size: few; D gene: TRBD1; V gene: TRBV5-1; CDR3 length: 16; J gene: TRBJ2-2; CDR3 DNA: TGCGCCAGCAGTTCGAAGGGACAGCCGTGGACCGGGGAGCTGTTTTTT; CDR3 protein: CASSSKGQPWTGELFF
clone size: many; D gene: NA; V gene: TRBV20-1; CDR3 length: 13; J gene: TRBJ2-4; CDR3 DNA: TGCAGTGTCACGAATTCGGCCAAAAACATTAAGTACTTC; CDR3 protein: CSVTNSAKNIKYF
clone size: many; D gene: NA; V gene: TRBV20-1; CDR3 length: 13; J gene: TRBJ1-5; CDR3 DNA: TGCAGTGCTAGAGGGGGCTTCAATCAGCCCCAGCATTTT; CDR3 protein: CSARGGFNQPQHF
clone size: NA; D gene: NA; V gene: TRBV6-1; CDR3 length: 15; J gene: TRBJ1-5; CDR3 DNA: TGTGCCAGCAGTGAAATGTGGAGGGGTGGACAGCCCCAGCATTTT; CDR3 protein: CASSEMWRGGQPQHF
clone size: many; D gene: NA; V gene: TRBV7-2; CDR3 length: 19; J gene: TRBJ1-5; CDR3 DNA: TGTGCCAGCAGCTTAGGGGCAGGGGTTGACCCTATAAACAATCAGCCCCAGCATTTT; CDR3 protein: CASSLGAGVDPINNQPQHF
clone size: many; D gene: NA; V gene: TRBV12-3/TRBV12-4; CDR3 length: 17; J gene: TRBJ1-5; CDR3 DNA: TGTGCCAGCAGTTCCTGGGAAGGGCAAGGTGGCAATCAGCCCCAGCATTTT; CDR3 protein: CASSSWEGQGGNQPQHF
clone size: many; D gene: TRBD1; V gene: TRBV19; CDR3 length: 14; J gene: TRBJ1-6; CDR3 DNA: TGTGCCAGTAGTCCACAGGGGCATAATTCACCCCTCCACTTT; CDR3 protein: CASSPQGHNSPLHF
clone size: many; D gene: TRBD2; V gene: TRBV20-1; CDR3 length: 15; J gene: TRBJ2-5; CDR3 DNA: TGCAGTGCTAGAGAGGGCGGGGGGGCCGTGGAGACCCAGTACTTC; CDR3 protein: CSAREGGGAVETQYF
clone size: many; D gene: NA; V gene: TRBV7-2; CDR3 length: 13; J gene: TRBJ2-7; CDR3 DNA: TGTGCCAGCAGCTTAGGGCAGCGCTACGAGCAGTACTTC; CDR3 protein: CASSLGQRYEQYF
clone size: many; D gene: NA; V gene: TRBV6-1; CDR3 length: 13; J gene: TRBJ1-2; CDR3 DNA: TGTGCCAGTCAGGGAGGGAAAAACTATGGCTACACCTTC; CDR3 protein: CASQGGKNYGYTF
clone size: many; D gene: NA; V gene: TRBV2; CDR3 length: 13; J gene: TRBJ1-5; CDR3 DNA: TGTGCCAGCAGGCCCACAGCGGATCAGCCCCAGCATTTT; CDR3 protein: CASRPTADQPQHF
clone size: many; D gene: TRBD1; V gene: TRBV20-1; CDR3 length: 11; J gene: TRBJ2-7; CDR3 DNA: TGCAGTGCCCCTTACAGGGGCGAGCAGTACTTC; CDR3 protein: CSAPYRGEQYF
clone size: many; D gene: TRBD2; V gene: TRBV12-3/TRBV12-4; CDR3 length: 15; J gene: TRBJ2-3; CDR3 DNA: TGTGCCAGCAGCGAGACTAGCGGGGGTGGGGATACGCAGTATTTT; CDR3 protein: CASSETSGGGDTQYF
clone size: NA; D gene: NA; V gene: TRBV29-1; CDR3 length: 18; J gene: TRBJ2-7; CDR3 DNA: TGCAGCGTTGAAGAAAGGTCGGAGGGGGATTGGGGAACGGAAGAGCAGTACTTC; CDR3 protein: CSVEERSEGDWGTEEQYF
clone size: many; D gene: NA; V gene: TRBV6-2/TRBV6-3; CDR3 length: 11; J gene: TRBJ1-5; CDR3 DNA: TGTGCCAGCAGTTACGGGGGTCCCCAGCATTTT; CDR3 protein: CASSYGGPQHF
clone size: many; D gene: NA; V gene: TRBV6-2/TRBV6-3; CDR3 length: 13; J gene: TRBJ2-2; CDR3 DNA: TGTGCCAGCAGTTACCGAGATTCCGGGGAGCTGTTTTTT; CDR3 protein: CASSYRDSGELFF
clone size: many; D gene: NA; V gene: TRBV19; CDR3 length: 12; J gene: TRBJ2-5; CDR3 DNA: TGTGCCAGTAGTTCTACCGGGGGGACCCAGTACTTC; CDR3 protein: CASSSTGGTQYF
clone size: many; D gene: NA; V gene: TRBV5-1; CDR3 length: 15; J gene: TRBJ1-2; CDR3 DNA: TGCGCCAGCAGCTCCACGGTCCGGGACAACTATGGCTACACCTTC; CDR3 protein: CASSSTVRDNYGYTF
clone size: many; D gene: TRBD1; V gene: TRBV20-1; CDR3 length: 17; J gene: TRBJ1-1; CDR3 DNA: TGCAGTGCTAAGCAACTGGGACAGCCGTGGGATCGCACTGAAGCTTTCTTT; CDR3 protein: CSAKQLGQPWDRTEAFF
clone size: NA; D gene: TRBD1; V gene: TRBV5-8; CDR3 length: 17; J gene: TRBJ1-6; CDR3 DNA: TGTGCCAGCAGCCTGGGACAGCTAAGCTCCTATAATTCACCCCTCCACTTT; CDR3 protein: CASSLGQLSSYNSPLHF
clone size: many; D gene: NA; V gene: TRBV15; CDR3 length: 17; J gene: TRBJ2-2; CDR3 DNA: TGTGCCACCAGCAGAGATCGGTCCAGGATAAACACCGGGGAGCTGTTTTTT; CDR3 protein: CATSRDRSRINTGELFF
clone size: many; D gene: NA; V gene: TRBV7-8; CDR3 length: 12; J gene: TRBJ1-5; CDR3 DNA: TGTGCCAGCAGCGCCACAGATCAGCCCCAGCATTTT; CDR3 protein: CASSATDQPQHF
clone size: few; D gene: NA; V gene: TRBV7-3; CDR3 length: 14; J gene: TRBJ1-1; CDR3 DNA: TGTGCCAGCAGCTTAACCTCGGCGGGAACTGAAGCTTTCTTT; CDR3 protein: CASSLTSAGTEAFF
clone size: NA; D gene: NA; V gene: TRBV5-1; CDR3 length: 15; J gene: TRBJ2-3; CDR3 DNA: TGCGCCAGCAGCTTGCGTCGGGGAGGCACAGATACGCAGTATTTT; CDR3 protein: CASSLRRGGTDTQYF
clone size: many; D gene: TRBD1; V gene: TRBV27; CDR3 length: 15; J gene: TRBJ2-5; CDR3 DNA: TGTGCCAGCAGTTTACAAGGGACAGGGGGAGAGACCCAGTACTTC; CDR3 protein: CASSLQGTGGETQYF